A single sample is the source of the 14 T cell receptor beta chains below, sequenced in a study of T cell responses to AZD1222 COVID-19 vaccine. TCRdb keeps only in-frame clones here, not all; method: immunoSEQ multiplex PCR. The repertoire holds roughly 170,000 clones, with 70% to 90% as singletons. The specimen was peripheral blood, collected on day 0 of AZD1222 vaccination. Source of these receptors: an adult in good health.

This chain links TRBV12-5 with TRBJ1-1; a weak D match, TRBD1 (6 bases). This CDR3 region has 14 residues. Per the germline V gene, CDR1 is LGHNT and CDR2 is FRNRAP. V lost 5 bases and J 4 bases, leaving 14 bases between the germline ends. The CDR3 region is CASGHGTYATEAFF. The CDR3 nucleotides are TGTGCTAGTGGTCACGGGACATACGCCACTGAAGCTTTCTTT.

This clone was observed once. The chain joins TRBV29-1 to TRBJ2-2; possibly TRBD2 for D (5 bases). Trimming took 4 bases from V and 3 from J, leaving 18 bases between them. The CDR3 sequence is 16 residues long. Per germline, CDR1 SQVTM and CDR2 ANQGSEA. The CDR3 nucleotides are TGCAGCGTTGGTCCTAGCCTAGGGTCGCACACCGGGGAGCTGTTTTTT. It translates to CSVGPSLGSHTGELFF.

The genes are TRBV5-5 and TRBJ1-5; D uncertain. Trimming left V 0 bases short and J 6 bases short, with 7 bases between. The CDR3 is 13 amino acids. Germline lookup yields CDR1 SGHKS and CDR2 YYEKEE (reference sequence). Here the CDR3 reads CASSLAEGQPQHF. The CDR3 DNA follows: TGTGCCAGCAGCTTGGCCGAGGGTCAGCCCCAGCATTTT.

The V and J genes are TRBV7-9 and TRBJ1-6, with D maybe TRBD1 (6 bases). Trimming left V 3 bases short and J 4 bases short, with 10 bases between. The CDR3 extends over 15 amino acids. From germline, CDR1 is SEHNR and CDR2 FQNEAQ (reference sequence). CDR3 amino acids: CASSLDRKYNSPLHF. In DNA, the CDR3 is TGTGCCAGCAGCTTGGACAGAAAGTATAATTCACCCCTCCACTTT.

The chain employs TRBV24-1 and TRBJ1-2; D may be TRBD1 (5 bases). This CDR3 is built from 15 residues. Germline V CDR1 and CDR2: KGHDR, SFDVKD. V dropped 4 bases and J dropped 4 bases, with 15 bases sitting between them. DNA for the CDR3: TGTGCCACCAGTGACTCCAGGGCGATCACCTATGGCTACACCTTC. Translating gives CATSDSRAITYGYTF.

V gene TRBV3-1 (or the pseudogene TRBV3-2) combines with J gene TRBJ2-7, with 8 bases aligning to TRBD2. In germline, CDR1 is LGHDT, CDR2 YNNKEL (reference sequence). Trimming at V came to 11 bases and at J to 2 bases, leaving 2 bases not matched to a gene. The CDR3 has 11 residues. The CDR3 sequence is CAAGGAYEQYF. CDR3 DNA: TGTGCCGCGGGAGGCGCCTACGAGCAGTACTTC.

The CDR3 DNA reads as TGTGCCAGCTCCAAGGGCGGCGGCCGCTACGAGCAGTACTTC. Translating it yields CASSKGGGRYEQYF. The chain has TRBV7-2 and TRBJ2-7, with no clear D. There are 14 residues in the CDR3. Deletions cut 8 bases from V and 3 bases from J, with 17 bases between. The germline CDR1 and CDR2 sequences are SGHTA and FQGNSA.

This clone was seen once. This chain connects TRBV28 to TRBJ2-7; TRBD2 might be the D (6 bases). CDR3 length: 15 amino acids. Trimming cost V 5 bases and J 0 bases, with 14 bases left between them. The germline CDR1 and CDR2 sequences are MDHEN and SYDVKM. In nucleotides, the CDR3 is TGTGCCAGCAGTCGGCGCGGGACGGCCTCCTACGAGCAGTACTTC. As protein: CASSRRGTASYEQYF.

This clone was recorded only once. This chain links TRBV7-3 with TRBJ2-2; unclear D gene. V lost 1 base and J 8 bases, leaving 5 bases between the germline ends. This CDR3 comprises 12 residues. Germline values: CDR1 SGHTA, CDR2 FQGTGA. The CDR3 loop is CASSLKAGELFF. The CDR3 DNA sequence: TGTGCCAGCAGCTTAAAAGCGGGGGAGCTGTTTTTT.

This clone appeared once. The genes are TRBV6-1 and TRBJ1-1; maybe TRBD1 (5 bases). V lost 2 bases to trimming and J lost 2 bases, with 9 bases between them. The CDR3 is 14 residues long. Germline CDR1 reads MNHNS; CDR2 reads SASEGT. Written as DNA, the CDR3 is TGTGCCAGCAGTGAATGGGACGGAAACACTGAAGCTTTCTTT. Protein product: CASSEWDGNTEAFF.

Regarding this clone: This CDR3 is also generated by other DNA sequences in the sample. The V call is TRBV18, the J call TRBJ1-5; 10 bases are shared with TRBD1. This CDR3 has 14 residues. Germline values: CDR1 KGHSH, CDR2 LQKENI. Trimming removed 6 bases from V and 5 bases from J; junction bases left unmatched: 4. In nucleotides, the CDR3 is TGTGCCAGCTCCCCGGGGACAGGGGATCAGCCCCAGCATTTT. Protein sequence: CASSPGTGDQPQHF.

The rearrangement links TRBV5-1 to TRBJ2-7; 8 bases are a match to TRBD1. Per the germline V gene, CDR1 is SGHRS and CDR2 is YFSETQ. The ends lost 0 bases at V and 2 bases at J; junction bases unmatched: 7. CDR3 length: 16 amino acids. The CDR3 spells CASSLGSGGQAYEQYF. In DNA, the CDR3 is TGCGCCAGCAGCTTGGGGAGTGGGGGACAGGCCTACGAGCAGTACTTC. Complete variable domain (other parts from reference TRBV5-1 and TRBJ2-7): KAGVTQTPRYLIKTRGQQVTLSCSPISGHRSVSWYQQTPGQGLQFLFEYFSETQRNKGNFPGRFSGRQFSNSRSEMNVSTLELGDSALYLCASSLGSGGQAYEQYFGPGTRLTVT.

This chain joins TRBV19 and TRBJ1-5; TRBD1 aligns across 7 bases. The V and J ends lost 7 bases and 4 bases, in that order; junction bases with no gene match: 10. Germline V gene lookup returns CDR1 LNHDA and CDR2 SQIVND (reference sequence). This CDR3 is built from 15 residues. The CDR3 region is CASKARDSPNQPQHF. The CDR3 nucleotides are TGTGCCAGTAAAGCCCGGGACAGTCCGAATCAGCCCCAGCATTTT.

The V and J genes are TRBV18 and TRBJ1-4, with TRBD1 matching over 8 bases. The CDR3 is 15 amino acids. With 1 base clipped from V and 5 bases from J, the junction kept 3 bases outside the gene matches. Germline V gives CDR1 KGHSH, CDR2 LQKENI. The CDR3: CASSPQTGVNEKLFF. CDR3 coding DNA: TGTGCCAGCTCACCACAGACAGGGGTCAATGAAAAACTGTTTTTT.